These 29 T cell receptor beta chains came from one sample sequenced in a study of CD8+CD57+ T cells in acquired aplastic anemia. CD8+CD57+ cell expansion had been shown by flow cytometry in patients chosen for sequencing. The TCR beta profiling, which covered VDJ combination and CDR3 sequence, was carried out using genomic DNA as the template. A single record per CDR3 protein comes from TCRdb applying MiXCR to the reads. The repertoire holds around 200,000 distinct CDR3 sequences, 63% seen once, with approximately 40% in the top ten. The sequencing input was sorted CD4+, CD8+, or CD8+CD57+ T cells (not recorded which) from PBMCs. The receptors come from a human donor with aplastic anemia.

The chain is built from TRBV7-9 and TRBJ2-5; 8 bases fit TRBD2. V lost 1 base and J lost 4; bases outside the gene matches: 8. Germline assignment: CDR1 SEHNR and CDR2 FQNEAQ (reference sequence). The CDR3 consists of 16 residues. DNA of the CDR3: TGTGCCAGCAGCTTAGTTGTTGCGGGAGGTGGAGAGACCCAGTACTTC. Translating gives CASSLVVAGGGETQYF.

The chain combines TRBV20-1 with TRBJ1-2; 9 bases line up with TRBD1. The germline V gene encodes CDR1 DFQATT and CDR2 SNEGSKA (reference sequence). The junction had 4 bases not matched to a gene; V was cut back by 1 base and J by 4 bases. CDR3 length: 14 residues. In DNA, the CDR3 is TGCAGTGCTAGAGGGGACAGGGCCTTCTATGGCTACACCTTC. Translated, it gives CSARGDRAFYGYTF.

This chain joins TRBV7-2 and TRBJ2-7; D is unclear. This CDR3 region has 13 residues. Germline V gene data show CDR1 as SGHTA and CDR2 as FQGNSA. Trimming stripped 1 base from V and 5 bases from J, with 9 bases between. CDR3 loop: CASSLVGRDEQYF. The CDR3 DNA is TGTGCCAGCAGCTTAGTTGGACGGGACGAGCAGTACTTC.

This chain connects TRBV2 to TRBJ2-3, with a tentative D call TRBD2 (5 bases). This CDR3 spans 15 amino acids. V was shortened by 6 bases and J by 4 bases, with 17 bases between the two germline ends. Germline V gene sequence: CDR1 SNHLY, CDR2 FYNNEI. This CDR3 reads CASRRTGWNADTQYF. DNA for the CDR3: TGTGCCAGCAGGCGGACTGGGTGGAACGCAGATACGCAGTATTTT.

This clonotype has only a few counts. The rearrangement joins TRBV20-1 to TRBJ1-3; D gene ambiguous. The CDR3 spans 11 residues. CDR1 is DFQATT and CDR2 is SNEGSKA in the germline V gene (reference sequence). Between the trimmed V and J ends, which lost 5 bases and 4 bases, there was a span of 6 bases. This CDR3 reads CSAPVGNTIYF. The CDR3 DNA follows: TGCAGTGCTCCCGTCGGAAACACCATATATTTT.

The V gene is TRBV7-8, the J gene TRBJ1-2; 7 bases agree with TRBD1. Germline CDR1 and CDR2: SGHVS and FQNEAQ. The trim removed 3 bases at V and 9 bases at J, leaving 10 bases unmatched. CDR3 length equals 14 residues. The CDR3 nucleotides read TGTGCCAGCAGCTTTCGGACAGGAGCCGGTCGCTACACCTTC. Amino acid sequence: CASSFRTGAGRYTF.

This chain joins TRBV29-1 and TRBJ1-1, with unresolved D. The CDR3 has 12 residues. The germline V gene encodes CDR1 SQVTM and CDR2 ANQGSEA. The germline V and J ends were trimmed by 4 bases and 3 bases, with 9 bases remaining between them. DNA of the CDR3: TGCAGCGTTGGAGGGTCGGACACTGAAGCTTTCTTT. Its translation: CSVGGSDTEAFF.

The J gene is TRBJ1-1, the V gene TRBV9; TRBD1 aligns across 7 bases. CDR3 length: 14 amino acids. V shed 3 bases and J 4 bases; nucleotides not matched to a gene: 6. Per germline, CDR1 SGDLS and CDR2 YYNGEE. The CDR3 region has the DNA TGTGCCAGCAGCGAAACAGGGGTATTCACTGAAGCTTTCTTT. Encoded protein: CASSETGVFTEAFF.

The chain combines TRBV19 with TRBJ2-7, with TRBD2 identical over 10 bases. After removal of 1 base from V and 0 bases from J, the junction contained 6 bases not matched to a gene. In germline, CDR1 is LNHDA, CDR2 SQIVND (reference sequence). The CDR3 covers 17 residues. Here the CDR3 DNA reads TGTGCCAGTAGTATAGTTCCTAGCGGGAGCTTCTCCTACGAGCAGTACTTC. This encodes CASSIVPSGSFSYEQYF.

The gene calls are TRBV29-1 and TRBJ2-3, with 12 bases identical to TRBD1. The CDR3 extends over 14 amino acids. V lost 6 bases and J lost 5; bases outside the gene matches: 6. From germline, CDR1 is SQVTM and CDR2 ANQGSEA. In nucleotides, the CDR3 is TGCAGCGTCGGGGACAGGGGGCTGTTAGATACGCAGTATTTT. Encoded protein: CSVGDRGLLDTQYF.

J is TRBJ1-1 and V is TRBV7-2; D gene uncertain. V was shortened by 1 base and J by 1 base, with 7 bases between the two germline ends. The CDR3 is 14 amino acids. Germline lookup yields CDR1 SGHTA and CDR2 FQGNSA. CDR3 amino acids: CASSLVRTNTEAFF. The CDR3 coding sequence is TGTGCCAGCAGCTTAGTCAGGACGAACACTGAAGCTTTCTTT.

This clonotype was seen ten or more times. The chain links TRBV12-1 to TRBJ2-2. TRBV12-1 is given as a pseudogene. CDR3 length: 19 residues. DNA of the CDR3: TGTGCCAGCAGCTTTGCGGCTTGGGGAAGTCAGGCTAACACCGGGGAGCTGTTTTTT. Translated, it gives CASSFAAWGSQANTGELFF.

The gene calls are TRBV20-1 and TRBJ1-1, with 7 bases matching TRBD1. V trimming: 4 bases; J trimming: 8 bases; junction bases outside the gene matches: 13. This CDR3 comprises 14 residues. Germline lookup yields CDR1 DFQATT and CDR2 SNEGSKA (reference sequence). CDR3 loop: CSATQTGRGQEAFF. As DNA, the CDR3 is TGCAGTGCTACCCAGACAGGGAGAGGGCAAGAAGCTTTCTTT.

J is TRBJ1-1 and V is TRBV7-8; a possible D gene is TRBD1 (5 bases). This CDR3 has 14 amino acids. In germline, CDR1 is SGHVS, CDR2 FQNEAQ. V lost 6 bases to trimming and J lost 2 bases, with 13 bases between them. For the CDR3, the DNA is TGTGCCAGCAGTTCGAGGGGTTTCAACACTGAAGCTTTCTTT. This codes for CASSSRGFNTEAFF.

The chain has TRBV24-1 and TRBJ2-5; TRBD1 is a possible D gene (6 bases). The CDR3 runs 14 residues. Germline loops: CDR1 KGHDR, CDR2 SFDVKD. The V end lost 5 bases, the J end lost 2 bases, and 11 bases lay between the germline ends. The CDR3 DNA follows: TGTGCCACCAGTGCCTGGACAGAGCAAGAGACCCAGTACTTC. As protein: CATSAWTEQETQYF.

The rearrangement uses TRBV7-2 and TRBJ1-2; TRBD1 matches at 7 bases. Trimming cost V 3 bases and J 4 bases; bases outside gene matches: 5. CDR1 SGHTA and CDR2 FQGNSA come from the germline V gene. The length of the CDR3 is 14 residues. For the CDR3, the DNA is TGTGCCAGCAGCTTTAGTAACAGGGGCTATGGCTACACCTTC. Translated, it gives CASSFSNRGYGYTF.

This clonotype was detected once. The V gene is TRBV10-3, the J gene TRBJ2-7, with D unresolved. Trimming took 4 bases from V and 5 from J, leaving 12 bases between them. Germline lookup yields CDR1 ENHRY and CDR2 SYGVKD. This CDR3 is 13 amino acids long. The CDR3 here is CAISGHNINEQYF. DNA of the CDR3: TGTGCCATCAGTGGACACAATATCAACGAGCAGTACTTC.

The CDR3 protein is CATSRGPEGKETQYF. For the CDR3, the DNA is TGTGCCACCAGCAGAGGGCCAGAAGGAAAAGAGACGCAGTATTTT. The chain carries TRBV15 and TRBJ2-3; no clear D. Per germline, CDR1 LNHNV and CDR2 YYDKDF (reference sequence). This CDR3 contains 15 residues. Trimming took 1 base from V and 9 from J, leaving 17 bases between them.

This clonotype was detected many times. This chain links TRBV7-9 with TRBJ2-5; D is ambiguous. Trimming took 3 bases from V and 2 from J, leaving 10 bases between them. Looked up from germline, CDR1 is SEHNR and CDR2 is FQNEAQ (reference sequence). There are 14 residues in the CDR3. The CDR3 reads CASSLKDGQETQYF. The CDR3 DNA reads TGTGCCAGCAGCTTGAAAGACGGGCAAGAGACCCAGTACTTC.

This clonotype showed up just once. CDR3 nucleotide sequence: TGTGCCAGCAGCTTGGCTAGCGGGGGGGGATACGAGCAGTACTTC. Translating it yields CASSLASGGGYEQYF. The V and J genes are TRBV7-2 and TRBJ2-7; TRBD2 agrees at 12 bases. CDR3 length equals 15 residues. V lost 3 bases and J lost 4; bases outside the gene matches: 4. CDR1 and CDR2 from the germline V gene are SGHTA and FQGNSA.

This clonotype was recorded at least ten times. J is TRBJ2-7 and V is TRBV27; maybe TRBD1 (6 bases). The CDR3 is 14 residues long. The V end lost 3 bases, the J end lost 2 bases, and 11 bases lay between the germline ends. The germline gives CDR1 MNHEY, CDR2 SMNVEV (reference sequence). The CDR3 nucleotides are TGTGCCAGCAGTTTGACAGGACGAACCTACGAGCAGTACTTC. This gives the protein CASSLTGRTYEQYF.

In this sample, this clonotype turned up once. CDR3 residues: CATSDSTGIDEQFF. As DNA, the CDR3 is TGTGCCACCAGTGATTCGACAGGGATTGATGAGCAGTTCTTC. The rearrangement uses TRBV24-1 and TRBJ2-1; TRBD1 agrees at 7 bases. The CDR3 extends over 14 amino acids. Unmatched junction bases numbered 5, after V lost 2 bases and J lost 8 bases. Germline V gene sequence: CDR1 KGHDR, CDR2 SFDVKD.

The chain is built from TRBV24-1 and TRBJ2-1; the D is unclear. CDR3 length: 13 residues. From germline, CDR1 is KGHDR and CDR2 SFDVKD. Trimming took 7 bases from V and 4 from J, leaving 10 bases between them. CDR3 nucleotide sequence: TGTGCCACCAGGGGTGGCACTTACAATGAGCAGTTCTTC. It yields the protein CATRGGTYNEQFF.

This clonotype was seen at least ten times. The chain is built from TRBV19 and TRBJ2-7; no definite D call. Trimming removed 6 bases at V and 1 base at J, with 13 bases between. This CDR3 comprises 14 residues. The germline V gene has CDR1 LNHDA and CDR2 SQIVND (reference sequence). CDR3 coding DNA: TGTGCCAGTAGCCTCGCCACAGAATCCTACGAGCAGTACTTC. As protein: CASSLATESYEQYF.

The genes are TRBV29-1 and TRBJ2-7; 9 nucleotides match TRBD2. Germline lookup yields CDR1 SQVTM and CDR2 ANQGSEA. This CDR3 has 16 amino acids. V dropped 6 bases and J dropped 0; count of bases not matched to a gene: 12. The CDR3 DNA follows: TGCAGCGTACTTGGTGGGCGGGAGGGCCGCTCCTACGAGCAGTACTTC. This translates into CSVLGGREGRSYEQYF.

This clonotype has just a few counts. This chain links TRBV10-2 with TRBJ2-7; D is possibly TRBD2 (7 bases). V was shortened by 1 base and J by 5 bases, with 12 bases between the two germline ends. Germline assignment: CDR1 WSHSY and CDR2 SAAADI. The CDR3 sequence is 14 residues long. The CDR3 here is CASSEFGGPDEQYF. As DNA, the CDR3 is TGCGCCAGCAGTGAGTTCGGGGGGCCTGACGAGCAGTACTTC.

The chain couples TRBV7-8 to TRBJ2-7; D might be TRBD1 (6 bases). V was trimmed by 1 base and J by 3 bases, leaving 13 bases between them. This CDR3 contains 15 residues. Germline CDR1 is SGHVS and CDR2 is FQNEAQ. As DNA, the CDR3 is TGTGCCAGCAGCTTAGAAGTGCAAGGGGGCTACGAGCAGTACTTC. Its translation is CASSLEVQGGYEQYF.

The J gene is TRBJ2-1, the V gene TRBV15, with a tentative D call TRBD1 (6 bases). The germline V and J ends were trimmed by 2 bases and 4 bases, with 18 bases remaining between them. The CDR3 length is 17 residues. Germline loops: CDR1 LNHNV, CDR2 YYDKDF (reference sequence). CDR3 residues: CATSRTRNTGQYNEQFF. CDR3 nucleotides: TGTGCCACCAGCAGAACCCGCAATACAGGACAGTACAATGAGCAGTTCTTC.

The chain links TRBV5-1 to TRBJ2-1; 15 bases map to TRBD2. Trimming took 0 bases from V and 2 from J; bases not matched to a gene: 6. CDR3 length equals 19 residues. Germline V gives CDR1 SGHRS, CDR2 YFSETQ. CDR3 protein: CASSLVGLAGGPPYNEQFF. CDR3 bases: TGCGCCAGCAGCTTGGTTGGACTAGCGGGGGGGCCCCCCTACAATGAGCAGTTCTTC.